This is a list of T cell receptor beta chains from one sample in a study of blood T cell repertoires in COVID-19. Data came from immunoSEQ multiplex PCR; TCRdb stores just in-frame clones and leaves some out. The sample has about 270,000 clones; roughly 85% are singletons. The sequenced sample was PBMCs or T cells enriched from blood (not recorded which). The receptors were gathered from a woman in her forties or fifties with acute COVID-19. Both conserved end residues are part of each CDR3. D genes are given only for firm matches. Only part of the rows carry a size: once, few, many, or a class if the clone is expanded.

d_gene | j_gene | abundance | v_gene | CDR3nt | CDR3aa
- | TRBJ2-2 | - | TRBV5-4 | TGTGCCAGCACCTTGATCAGGGGTGCTAACACCGGGGAGCTGTTTTTT | CASTLIRGANTGELFF
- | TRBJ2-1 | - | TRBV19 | TGTGCCAGTAGTATAGAAGACAGGGTGGCGGGATATGAGCAGTTCTTC | CASSIEDRVAGYEQFF
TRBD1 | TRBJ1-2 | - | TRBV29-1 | TGCAGCGTTGAAGAAGGACAGGGAGGCTATGGCTACACCTTC | CSVEEGQGGYGYTF
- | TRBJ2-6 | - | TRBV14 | TGTGCCAGCAGCCCTCCCCGGCAGGGGCCTCCTTATGGGGCCAACGTCCTGACTTTC | CASSPPRQGPPYGANVLTF
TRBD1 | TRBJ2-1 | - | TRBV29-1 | TGCAGCGTTGTCTCATACGGGACAGGGGACTACAATGAGCAGTTCTTC | CSVVSYGTGDYNEQFF
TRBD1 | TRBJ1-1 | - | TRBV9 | TGTGCCAGCAGCTCCGGGACAGGACGCGTGAACACTGAAGCTTTCTTT | CASSSGTGRVNTEAFF
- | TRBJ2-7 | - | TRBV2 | TGTGCCAGCTCTAGGACTATCTCCTACGAGCAGTACTTC | CASSRTISYEQYF
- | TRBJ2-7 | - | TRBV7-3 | TGTGCCAGCAGATCGACAGGATCCTACGAGCAGTACTTC | CASRSTGSYEQYF
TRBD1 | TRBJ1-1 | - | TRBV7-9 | TGTGCCAGCAGCTTAGCGTGGACAGGCATGAACACTGAAGCTTTCTTT | CASSLAWTGMNTEAFF
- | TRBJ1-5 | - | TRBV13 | TGTGCCAGCAGGGGAGGCGGGGGAACCTCAACAGCGAATCAGCCCCAGCATTTT | CASRGGGGTSTANQPQHF
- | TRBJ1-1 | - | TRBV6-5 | TGTGCCAGCAGTTACCCAGGGAACACTGAAGCTTTCTTT | CASSYPGNTEAFF
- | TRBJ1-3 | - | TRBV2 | TGTGCCAGCAGCCCTTCTGGAAACACCATATATTTT | CASSPSGNTIYF
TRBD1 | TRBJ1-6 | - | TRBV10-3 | TGTGCCACCCGACAGGGGGTGGTAGATTCACCCCTCCACTTT | CATRQGVVDSPLHF
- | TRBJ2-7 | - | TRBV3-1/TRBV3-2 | TGTGCCAGCAGCCAAGACATCGGCTACGAGCAGTACTTC | CASSQDIGYEQYF
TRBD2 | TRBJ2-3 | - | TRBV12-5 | TGTGCTAGTGGTCAACCGCGGGGGGGCCCGAATACGCAGTATTTT | CASGQPRGGPNTQYF
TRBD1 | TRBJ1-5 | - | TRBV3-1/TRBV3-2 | TGTGCCAGCAGCCAAGGCAGGGGGCCTTCAAACAATCAGCCCCAGCATTTT | CASSQGRGPSNNQPQHF
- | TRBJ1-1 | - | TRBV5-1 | TGCGCCAGCAGCCTCGGGACACTGAACACTGAAGCTTTCTTT | CASSLGTLNTEAFF
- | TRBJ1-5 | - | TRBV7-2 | TGTGCCAGCAGCCTCGGGTGGAATCAGCCCCAGCATTTT | CASSLGWNQPQHF
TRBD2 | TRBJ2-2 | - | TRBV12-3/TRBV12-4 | TGTGCCAGCAGGTTGGGGGGGACCGGGGAGCTGTTTTTT | CASRLGGTGELFF
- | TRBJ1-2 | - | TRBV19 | TGTGCCAGTAAGAGAATGAGTCTCTATGGCTACACCTTC | CASKRMSLYGYTF
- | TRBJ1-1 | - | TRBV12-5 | TGTGCTAGTGGTTCCTTATCGTCCGCCAAATCTAATGAAGCTTTCTTT | CASGSLSSAKSNEAFF
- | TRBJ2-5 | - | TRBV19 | TGTGCCAGTAGTATATCAGGGTACGAGACCCAGTACTTC | CASSISGYETQYF
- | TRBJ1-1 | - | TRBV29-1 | TGCAGCGTTGAAGAGGGAAAGGGAGGTGAAGCTTTCTTT | CSVEEGKGGEAFF
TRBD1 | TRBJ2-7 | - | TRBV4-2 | TGTGCCAGCAGCCAAGAGACAGGGGGCGTTTACGAGCAGTACTTC | CASSQETGGVYEQYF
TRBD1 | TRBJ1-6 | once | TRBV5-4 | TGTGCCAGCAGCCTATGGACAGGGAGCTCCTATAATTCACCCCTCCACTTT | CASSLWTGSSYNSPLHF
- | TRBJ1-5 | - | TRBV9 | TGTGCCAGCAGCGTGACAGATAGCAATCAGCCCCAGCATTTT | CASSVTDSNQPQHF
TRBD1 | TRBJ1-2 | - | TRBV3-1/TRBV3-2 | TGTGCCAGCAGCCAAGGGACAGGGGGTTTTAGCTATGGCTACACCTTC | CASSQGTGGFSYGYTF
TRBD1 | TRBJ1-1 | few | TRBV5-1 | TGCGCCAGCTCAATGGACAGGGTGAACACTGAAGCTTTCTTT | CASSMDRVNTEAFF
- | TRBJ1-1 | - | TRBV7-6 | TGTGCCAGCAGCCAAGTGGGCTTGAACACTGAAGCTTTCTTT | CASSQVGLNTEAFF
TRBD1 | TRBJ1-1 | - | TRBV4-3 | TGCGCCAGCAGCCGGGGGACAGGGAGGAACACTGAAGCTTTCTTT | CASSRGTGRNTEAFF
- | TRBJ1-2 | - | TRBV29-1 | TGCAGCGCCGACGACAGGCAGATTTCTCATGGCTACACCTTC | CSADDRQISHGYTF
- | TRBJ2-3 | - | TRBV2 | TGTGCCAGCAGTCCGGACACTTCTAGCACAGATACGCAGTATTTT | CASSPDTSSTDTQYF
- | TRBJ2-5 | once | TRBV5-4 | TGTGCCAGCAGCAACGGGTTGAGGGCTGAGACCCAGTACTTC | CASSNGLRAETQYF
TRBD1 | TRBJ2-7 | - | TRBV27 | TGTGCCAGCAGTTTAAGGGACAGGGTAGTCTACGAGCAGTACTTC | CASSLRDRVVYEQYF
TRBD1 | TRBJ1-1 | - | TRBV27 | TGTGCCAGCAGGGAGGACAGGGGGCCCACTGAAGCTTTCTTT | CASREDRGPTEAFF